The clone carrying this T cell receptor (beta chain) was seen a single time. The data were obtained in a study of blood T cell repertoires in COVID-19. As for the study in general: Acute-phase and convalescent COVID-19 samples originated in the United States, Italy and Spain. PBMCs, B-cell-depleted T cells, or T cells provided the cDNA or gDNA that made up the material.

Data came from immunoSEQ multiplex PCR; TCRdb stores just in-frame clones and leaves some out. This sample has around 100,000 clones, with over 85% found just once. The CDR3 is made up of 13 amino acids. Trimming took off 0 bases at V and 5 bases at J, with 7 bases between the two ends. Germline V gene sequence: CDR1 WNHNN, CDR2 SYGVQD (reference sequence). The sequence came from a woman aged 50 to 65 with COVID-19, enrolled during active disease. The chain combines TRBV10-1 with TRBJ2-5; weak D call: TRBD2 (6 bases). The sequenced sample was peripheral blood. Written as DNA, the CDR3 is TGCGCCAGCAGTGAGTCAGGGAGGGAGACCCAGTACTTC. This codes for CASSESGRETQYF.